This T cell receptor beta chain was found in a study of identical twins. Findings of the study overall: Twins' surplus sharing was weaker for beta out-of-frame sequences.

This clonotype was counted at least ten times. Its target is not known. V dropped 3 bases and J dropped 4; count of bases not matched to a gene: 7. CDR3 size: 16 residues. CDR1 and CDR2 from the germline V gene are MGHRA and YSYEKL. TCRdb re-derived calls from the 5' RACE reads in MiXCR, one entry per CDR3 protein. The sample lists approximately 680,000 distinct CDR3 sequences, around 7.4% occurring once. The sample was also linked to a second study, of yellow fever vaccine responses in identical twins.

Sequenced input: PBMCs. The sequence was collected from a woman between 18 and 30 years old in good health. The chain is built from TRBV4-1 and TRBJ2-1, with 9 bases that match TRBD2. CDR3 region: CASSHFSGSNYNEQFF. CDR3 sequence (DNA): TGCGCCAGCAGCCACTTTAGCGGGAGCAATTACAATGAGCAGTTCTTC.